Sequencing of this T cell receptor (beta chain) was carried out in a study of cytomegalovirus exposure and HLA in healthy donors. This CDR3 region has 15 residues. Germline V gene data show CDR1 as SGHDT and CDR2 as YYEEEE. Trimming pared 4 bases from V and 1 base from J, leaving 13 bases between. General study findings and limits: A list of about 160 TCR beta chains associated with cytomegalovirus was given. Rarity held for most TCR sequences, but there were some public TCRs that occurred in many donors. It was reportedly the case that the classifier diagnosed cytomegalovirus status with high specificity and sensitivity.

Profiled with immunoSEQ multiplex PCR; TCRdb holds only in-frame clones, not every one. The repertoire holds about 49,000 clones, about 90% seen once, with over 1.3% in the top ten. Concerning this clone: What it binds is not known.

The chain uses TRBV5-6 and TRBJ2-3, with TRBD2 as a possible D gene (6 bases). This TCR was recovered from a young man in good health and CMV-seronegative. What was sequenced was PBMCs. DNA for the CDR3: TGTGCCAGCAGCCCGCTCGGGAGAGGCACAGATACGCAGTATTTT. Amino acids: CASSPLGRGTDTQYF.